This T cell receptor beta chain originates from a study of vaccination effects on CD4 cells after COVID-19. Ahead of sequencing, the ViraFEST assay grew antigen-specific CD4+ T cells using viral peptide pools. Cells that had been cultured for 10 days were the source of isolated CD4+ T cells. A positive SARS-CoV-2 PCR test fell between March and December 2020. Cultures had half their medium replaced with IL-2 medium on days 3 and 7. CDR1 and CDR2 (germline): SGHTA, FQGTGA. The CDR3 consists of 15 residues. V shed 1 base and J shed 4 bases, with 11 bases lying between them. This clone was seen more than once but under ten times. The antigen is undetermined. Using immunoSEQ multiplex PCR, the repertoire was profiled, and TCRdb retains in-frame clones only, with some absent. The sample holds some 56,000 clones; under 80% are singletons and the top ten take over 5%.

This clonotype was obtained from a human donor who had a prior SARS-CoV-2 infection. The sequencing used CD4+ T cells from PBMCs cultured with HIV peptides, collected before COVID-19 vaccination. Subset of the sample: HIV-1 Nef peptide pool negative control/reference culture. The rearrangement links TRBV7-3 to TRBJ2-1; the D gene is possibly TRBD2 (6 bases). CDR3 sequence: CASSLNSGSYNEQFF. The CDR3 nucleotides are TGTGCCAGCAGCTTAAACAGCGGGTCTTACAATGAGCAGTTCTTC.